A selection of T cell receptor beta chains follows, all from one sample in a study of blood T cell repertoires in COVID-19. Clones were read by immunoSEQ multiplex PCR, and TCRdb kept only the in-frame ones, dropping some. The sample lists roughly 200,000 clones; approximately 84% were seen once. Specimen: peripheral blood. The receptors originated from an elderly man with acute or convalescent COVID-19. Both conserved end residues are part of each CDR3. A D gene is named only where the DNA matches it firmly. Not every row has a clone size; where given, it reads once, few, many or a size class.

j_call v_call clone_size d_call cdr3_aa cdr3_nt
TRBJ2-1 TRBV6-5 NA TRBD1 CASSGQGGPQEQFF TGTGCCAGCAGCGGACAGGGGGGCCCCCAGGAGCAGTTCTTC
TRBJ1-5 TRBV5-5 NA TRBD1 CASSTDRVQPQHF TGTGCCAGCAGCACCGACAGGGTTCAGCCCCAGCATTTT
TRBJ1-1 TRBV9 NA NA CASSPDQKFRGYPEAFF TGTGCCAGCAGCCCCGACCAAAAGTTCCGGGGGTATCCTGAAGCTTTCTTT
TRBJ1-1 TRBV5-1 NA NA CASSLFRGMGTEAFF TGCGCCAGCAGCTTGTTTCGGGGAATGGGGACTGAAGCTTTCTTT
TRBJ2-5 TRBV5-1 once NA CASSLGVGTQETQYF TGCGCCAGCAGCTTGGGTGTGGGCACCCAAGAGACCCAGTACTTC
TRBJ2-1 TRBV12-5 NA NA CASGLLEVFGNEQFF TGTGCTAGTGGTCTGCTAGAGGTCTTTGGTAATGAGCAGTTCTTC
TRBJ1-6 TRBV6-1 NA NA CASSEVTANNSPLHF TGTGCCAGCAGTGAAGTAACAGCTAATAATTCACCCCTCCACTTT
TRBJ1-3 TRBV28 NA NA CASNSLFTIYF TGTGCCAGCAACAGTTTGTTCACCATATATTTT
TRBJ2-7 TRBV18 NA NA CASSRFSYEQYF TGTGCCAGCTCACGCTTCAGCTACGAGCAGTACTTC
TRBJ2-5 TRBV24-1 NA NA CATSASSETQYF TGTGCCACCAGTGCCTCGTCTGAGACCCAGTACTTC
TRBJ1-4 TRBV28 NA NA CASSSSGATNEKLFF TGTGCCAGCAGTTCCTCAGGGGCAACTAATGAAAAACTGTTTTTT
TRBJ2-3 TRBV5-1 NA NA CASSFYPTSTDTQYF TGCGCCAGCAGTTTTTACCCGACTAGCACAGATACGCAGTATTTT
TRBJ2-5 TRBV5-1 NA NA CASSPGRLTAQETQYF TGCGCCAGCAGCCCCGGAAGGTTGACAGCTCAAGAGACCCAGTACTTC
TRBJ2-3 TRBV11-3 NA TRBD2 CASSLELAGLTDTQYF TGTGCCAGCAGCTTAGAACTAGCGGGCCTCACAGATACGCAGTATTTT
TRBJ1-5 TRBV19 NA TRBD1 CASSPPGQGNQPQHF TGTGCCAGTAGTCCCCCGGGACAGGGCAATCAGCCCCAGCATTTT
TRBJ1-1 TRBV28 NA TRBD1 CANGGQAAPAFF TGTGCCAACGGAGGACAGGCAGCTCCAGCTTTCTTT
TRBJ2-2 TRBV11-1 NA NA CASSYRSGELFF TGTGCCAGCAGCTACAGGTCCGGGGAGCTGTTTTTT
TRBJ2-1 TRBV5-8 NA NA CASSLVTRGSGQYNEQFF TGTGCCAGCAGCTTGGTGACTAGGGGAAGCGGGCAGTACAATGAGCAGTTCTTC
TRBJ1-1 TRBV7-9 few TRBD1 CASSQLGRGLEAFF TGTGCCAGCAGCCAGTTGGGCAGGGGGCTTGAAGCTTTCTTT
TRBJ2-3 TRBV9 once TRBD2 CASSPRGTSGRTDTQYF TGTGCCAGCAGCCCCCGCGGGACTAGCGGGAGAACAGATACGCAGTATTTT
TRBJ2-5 TRBV28 NA TRBD2 CASSMRLAGEGETQYF TGTGCCAGCAGCATGCGACTAGCGGGAGAGGGGGAGACCCAGTACTTC
TRBJ2-3 TRBV27 few TRBD2 CATAIGTSGTDTQYF TGTGCCACTGCCATAGGGACTAGCGGGACAGATACGCAGTATTTT
TRBJ2-5 TRBV7-2 NA TRBD2 CASSLARWSGRATETQYF TGTGCCAGCAGCTTAGCGAGGTGGTCCGGGAGGGCCACAGAGACCCAGTACTTC
TRBJ2-2 TRBV4-3 NA NA CASSQDLLARNTGELFF TGCGCCAGCAGCCAAGATCTCCTAGCGAGGAACACCGGGGAGCTGTTTTTT
TRBJ2-5 TRBV7-2 NA NA CASSLARRGGQETQYF TGTGCCAGCAGCTTAGCGCGGAGGGGTGGGCAAGAGACCCAGTACTTC
TRBJ2-3 TRBV10-2 NA TRBD2 CASRDTSGSTDTQYF TGCGCCAGCAGGGACACTAGCGGGAGCACAGATACGCAGTATTTT
TRBJ2-1 TRBV6-2/TRBV6-3 NA TRBD2 CASSYVLAGDPYNEQFF TGTGCCAGCAGTTACGTGCTAGCGGGAGATCCGTACAATGAGCAGTTCTTC
TRBJ1-2 TRBV24-1 NA NA CATSVAAGGYTF TGTGCCACCAGTGTCGCCGCAGGCGGCTACACCTTC
TRBJ2-3 TRBV19 NA TRBD2 CASSTGLAGRTDTQYF TGTGCCAGTAGCACGGGACTAGCGGGACGGACAGATACGCAGTATTTT
TRBJ1-4 TRBV16 NA TRBD1 CASSPGQGYEKLFF TGTGCCAGCAGCCCCGGACAGGGTTATGAAAAACTGTTTTTT
TRBJ2-2 TRBV11-3 few NA CASSLDPGNTGELFF TGTGCCAGCAGCTTAGATCCGGGGAACACCGGGGAGCTGTTTTTT
TRBJ1-1 TRBV19 NA TRBD1 CASSDRGLGGVTEAFF TGTGCCTCTTCGGACAGGGGACTTGGAGGAGTGACTGAAGCTTTCTTT
TRBJ1-1 TRBV6-1 NA NA CASSEAYKAFF TGTGCCAGCAGTGAAGCTTACAAGGCTTTCTTT
TRBJ1-5 TRBV19 NA NA CASDQGNQPQHF TGTGCCAGTGATCAGGGAAATCAGCCCCAGCATTTT
TRBJ1-5 TRBV28 once NA CASISPGFQPQHF TGTGCCAGCATCTCTCCGGGTTTTCAGCCCCAGCATTTT
TRBJ2-1 TRBV6-2/TRBV6-3 few NA CASSYSRVARNEQFF TGTGCCAGCAGTTACTCGAGGGTAGCGCGAAATGAGCAGTTCTTC
TRBJ2-2 TRBV5-5 NA NA CASSVNGYTGELFF TGTGCCAGCAGCGTCAACGGGTACACCGGGGAGCTGTTTTTT
TRBJ2-3 TRBV20-1 NA NA CSVREDTQYF TGCAGTGTCCGTGAGGATACGCAGTATTTT
TRBJ2-7 TRBV5-6 NA TRBD2 CASSLEASGSRRDEQYF TGTGCCAGCAGCTTGGAGGCTAGCGGGAGTAGAAGGGACGAGCAGTACTTC
TRBJ1-3 TRBV20-1 NA NA CSASPSPASSGNTIYF TGCAGTGCTAGTCCTTCCCCTGCGAGCTCTGGAAACACCATATATTTT
TRBJ1-5 TRBV5-4 NA NA CASSPDGSLQPQHF TGTGCCAGCAGCCCTGACGGGAGCCTACAGCCCCAGCATTTT
TRBJ1-1 TRBV18 NA NA CASSPGTEAFF TGTGCCAGCTCACCCGGCACTGAAGCTTTCTTT
TRBJ2-3 TRBV11-3 NA NA CASSRGLAASTDTQYF TGTGCCAGCAGCCGAGGATTAGCGGCTAGCACAGATACGCAGTATTTT
TRBJ2-2 TRBV7-3 NA TRBD1 CASSFGQGATGELFF TGTGCCAGCAGCTTTGGACAGGGGGCCACCGGGGAGCTGTTTTTT
TRBJ1-1 TRBV7-2 NA NA CASSLDGQNTEAFF TGTGCCAGCAGCTTAGACGGACAGAACACTGAAGCTTTCTTT
TRBJ1-4 TRBV2 NA TRBD1 CASSRQGSANEKLFF TGTGCCAGCAGTCGACAGGGGAGCGCTAATGAAAAACTGTTTTTT
TRBJ2-3 TRBV6-5 NA TRBD2 CASSKLAVGTDTQYF TGTGCCAGCAGCAAGCTAGCGGTAGGAACAGATACGCAGTATTTT
TRBJ2-1 TRBV28 NA TRBD2 CASSFGGRAYNEQFF TGTGCCAGCAGTTTTGGGGGGAGGGCCTACAATGAGCAGTTCTTC
TRBJ2-3 TRBV7-2 once TRBD2 CASSVSGSAADTQYF TGTGCCAGCAGCGTAAGCGGGAGCGCGGCAGATACGCAGTATTTT
TRBJ2-2 TRBV7-9 NA NA CASSLSYTGELFF TGTGCCAGCAGCTTAAGCTACACCGGGGAGCTGTTTTTT
TRBJ2-2 TRBV10-2 NA NA CASSESQGTGELFF TGCGCCAGCAGTGAGTCGCAGGGGACCGGGGAGCTGTTTTTT
TRBJ2-1 TRBV7-2 NA TRBD1 CASSSGQGAPNEQFF TGTGCCAGCAGCTCAGGACAGGGGGCTCCCAATGAGCAGTTCTTC
TRBJ1-2 TRBV6-5 NA TRBD1 CASRPGQGSYGYTF TGTGCCAGCAGGCCGGGACAGGGGAGTTATGGCTACACCTTC
TRBJ2-1 TRBV25-1 NA NA CASSDRSGASSYNEQFF TGTGCCAGCAGTGACAGGAGCGGAGCTAGCTCCTACAATGAGCAGTTCTTC
TRBJ1-2 TRBV29-1 NA TRBD1 CSVEAGGDGYTF TGCAGCGTTGAGGCAGGGGGCGATGGCTACACCTTC
TRBJ1-6 TRBV4-3 few TRBD1 CASSQIRQGGYNSPLHF TGCGCCAGCAGCCAAATTCGACAGGGTGGATATAATTCACCCCTCCACTTT
TRBJ2-1 TRBV4-3 NA TRBD2 CASSSGRREGHEQFF TGCGCCAGCAGCTCAGGTCGGCGGGAGGGCCATGAGCAGTTCTTC
TRBJ2-5 TRBV3-1/TRBV3-2 few NA CASSQRGETQYF TGTGCCAGCAGCCAGAGGGGGGAGACCCAGTACTTC
TRBJ2-6 TRBV4-1 few TRBD1 CASSQEGTAPSGANVLTF TGCGCCAGCAGCCAAGAGGGGACAGCTCCCTCTGGGGCCAACGTCCTGACTTTC
TRBJ1-5 TRBV7-2 NA TRBD1 CASSLVGDRVGQPQHF TGTGCCAGCAGCTTAGTCGGAGACAGGGTTGGACAGCCCCAGCATTTT